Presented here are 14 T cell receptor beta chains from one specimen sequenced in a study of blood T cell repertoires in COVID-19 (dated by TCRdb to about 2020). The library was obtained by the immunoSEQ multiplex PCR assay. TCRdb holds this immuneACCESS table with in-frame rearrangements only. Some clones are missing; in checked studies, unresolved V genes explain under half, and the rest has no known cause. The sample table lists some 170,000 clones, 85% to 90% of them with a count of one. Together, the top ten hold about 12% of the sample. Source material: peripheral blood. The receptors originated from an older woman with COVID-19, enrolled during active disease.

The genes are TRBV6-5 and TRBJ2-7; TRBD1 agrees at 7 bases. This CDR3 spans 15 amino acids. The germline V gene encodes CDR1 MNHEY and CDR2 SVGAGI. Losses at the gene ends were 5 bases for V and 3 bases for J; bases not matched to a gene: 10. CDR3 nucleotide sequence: TGTGCCAGCAGTCCCTCTGGGGACAGAAGCTACGAGCAGTACTTC. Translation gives CASSPSGDRSYEQYF.

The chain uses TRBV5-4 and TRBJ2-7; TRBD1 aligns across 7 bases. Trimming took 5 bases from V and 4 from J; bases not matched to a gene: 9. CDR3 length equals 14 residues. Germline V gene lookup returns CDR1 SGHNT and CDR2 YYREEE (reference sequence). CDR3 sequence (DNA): TGTGCCAGCAGTCCCCCGGGACAGCCTTACGAGCAGTACTTC. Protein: CASSPPGQPYEQYF.

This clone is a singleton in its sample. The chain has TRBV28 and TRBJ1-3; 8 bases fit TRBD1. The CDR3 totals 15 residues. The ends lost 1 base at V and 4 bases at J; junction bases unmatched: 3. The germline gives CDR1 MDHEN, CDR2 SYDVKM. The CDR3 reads CASSLSGGSGNTIYF. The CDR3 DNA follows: TGTGCCAGCAGTTTATCAGGGGGCTCCGGAAACACCATATATTTT.

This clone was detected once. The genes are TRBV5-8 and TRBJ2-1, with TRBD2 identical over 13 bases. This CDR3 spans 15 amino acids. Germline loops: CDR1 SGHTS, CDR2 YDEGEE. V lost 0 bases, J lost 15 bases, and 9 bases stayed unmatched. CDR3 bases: TGTGCCAGCAGCTTGGCGGGACTAGCGGGATCGTTGTCGTTCTTC. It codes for CASSLAGLAGSLSFF.

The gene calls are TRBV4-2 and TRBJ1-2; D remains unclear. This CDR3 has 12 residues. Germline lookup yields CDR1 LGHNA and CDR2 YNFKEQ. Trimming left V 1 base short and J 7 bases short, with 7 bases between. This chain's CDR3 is CASSQAGVGYTF. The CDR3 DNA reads TGTGCCAGCAGCCAAGCCGGGGTTGGCTACACCTTC.

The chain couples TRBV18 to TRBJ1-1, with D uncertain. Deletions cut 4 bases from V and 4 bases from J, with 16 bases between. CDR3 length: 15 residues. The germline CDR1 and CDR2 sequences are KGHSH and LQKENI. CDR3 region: CASSRVVEGGTEAFF. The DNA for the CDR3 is TGTGCCAGCTCACGAGTTGTCGAGGGTGGCACTGAAGCTTTCTTT.

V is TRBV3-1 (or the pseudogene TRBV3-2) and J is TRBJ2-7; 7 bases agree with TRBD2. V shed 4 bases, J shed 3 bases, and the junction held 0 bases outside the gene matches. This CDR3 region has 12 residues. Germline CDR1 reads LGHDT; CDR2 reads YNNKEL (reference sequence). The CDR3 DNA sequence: TGTGCCAGCAGCCGGACTAGCTACGAGCAGTACTTC. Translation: CASSRTSYEQYF.

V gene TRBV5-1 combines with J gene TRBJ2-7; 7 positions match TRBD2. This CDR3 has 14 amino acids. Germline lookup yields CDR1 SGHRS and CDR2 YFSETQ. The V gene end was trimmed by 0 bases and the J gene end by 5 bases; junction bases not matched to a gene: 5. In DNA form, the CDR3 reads TGCGCCAGCAGCTTGGGGACTAGAGGCGACGAGCAGTACTTC. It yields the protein CASSLGTRGDEQYF. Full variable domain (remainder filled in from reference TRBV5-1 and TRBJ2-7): KAGVTQTPRYLIKTRGQQVTLSCSPISGHRSVSWYQQTPGQGLQFLFEYFSETQRNKGNFPGRFSGRQFSNSRSEMNVSTLELGDSALYLCASSLGTRGDEQYFGPGTRLTVT.

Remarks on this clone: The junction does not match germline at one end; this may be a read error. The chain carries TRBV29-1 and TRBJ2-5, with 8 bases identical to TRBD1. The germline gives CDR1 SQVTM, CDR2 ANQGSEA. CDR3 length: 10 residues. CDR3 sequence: CSVGADREDF. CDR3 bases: TGCAGCGTGGGGGCGGACAGGGAGGACTTC.

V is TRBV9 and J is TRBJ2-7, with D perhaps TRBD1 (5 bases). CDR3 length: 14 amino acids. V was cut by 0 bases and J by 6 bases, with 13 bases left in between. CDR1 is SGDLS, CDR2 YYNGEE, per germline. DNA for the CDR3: TGTGCCAGCAGCGTAGAGGGGTGGCCGCGCGAGCAGTACTTC. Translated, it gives CASSVEGWPREQYF.

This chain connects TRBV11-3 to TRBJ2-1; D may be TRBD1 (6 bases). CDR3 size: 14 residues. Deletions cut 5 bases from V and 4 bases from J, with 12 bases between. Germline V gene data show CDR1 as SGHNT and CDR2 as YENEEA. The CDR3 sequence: CASSPGAVYNEQFF. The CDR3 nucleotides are TGTGCCAGCAGCCCAGGGGCGGTTTACAATGAGCAGTTCTTC.

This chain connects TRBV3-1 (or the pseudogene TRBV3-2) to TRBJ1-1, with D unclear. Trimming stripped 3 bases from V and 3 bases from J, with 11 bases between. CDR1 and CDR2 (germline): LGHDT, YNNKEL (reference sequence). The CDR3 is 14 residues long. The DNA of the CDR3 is TGTGCCAGCAGCCAGGGCCTCGTGGACACTGAAGCTTTCTTT. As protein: CASSQGLVDTEAFF.

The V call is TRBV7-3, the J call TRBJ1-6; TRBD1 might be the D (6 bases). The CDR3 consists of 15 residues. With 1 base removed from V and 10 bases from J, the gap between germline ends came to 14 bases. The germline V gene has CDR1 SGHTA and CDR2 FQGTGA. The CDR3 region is CASSLIGGGGSPLHF. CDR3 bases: TGTGCCAGCAGCTTAATAGGGGGTGGTGGGTCACCCCTCCACTTT.

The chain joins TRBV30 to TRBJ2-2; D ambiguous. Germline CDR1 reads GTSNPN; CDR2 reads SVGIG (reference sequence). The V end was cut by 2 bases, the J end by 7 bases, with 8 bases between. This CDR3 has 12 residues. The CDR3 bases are TGTGCCTGGAGTAACCTCGGCGGGGAGCTGTTTTTT. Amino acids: CAWSNLGGELFF. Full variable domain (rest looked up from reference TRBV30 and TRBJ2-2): SQTIHQWPATLVQPVGSPLSLECTVEGTSNPNLYWYRQAAGRGLQLLFYSVGIGQISSEVPQNLSASRPQDRQFILSSKKLLLSDSGFYLCAWSNLGGELFFGEGSRLTVL.